The source of this TCR beta chain is a study of control samples from healthy donors and cancer patients (dated by TCRdb to the early 2020s). From a lookup of the germline V gene, CDR1 and CDR2 are MNHEY and SVGAGI. From cysteine to phenylalanine, the CDR3 is 14 amino acids long. The CDR3 DNA has 42 bases and is translated from base 1. V is clipped by 6 bases and J by 1 base, and the sequence between their germline boundaries is 12 bases long. The library was built by means of the immunoSEQ multiplex PCR assay. TCRdb obtained this table from immuneACCESS and retained in-frame rearrangements with V and J assigned. These tables miss some clones; where compared with another copy, unresolved V genes account for less than half of the shortfall, and the remainder is unexplained. Counted in this sample were more than 60,000 clones; roughly 90% of them appeared once. Clones ranked in the top ten supply roughly 5.7% of the sample.

In the case of this clone: No antigen is known for it. No quality values exist for individual bases; no much larger clone is one base distant.

The sequence derives from a man between 60 and 75 years old with colorectal cancer. This receptor chain uses TRBV6-5 and TRBJ2-5, with a weak D call of TRBD2 (5 bases match). The sample comprised PBMCs. The DNA is as follows: TGTGCCAGCAGCGTAGCGATGGGCCAAGAGACCCAGTACTTC. It codes for CASSVAMGQETQYF.